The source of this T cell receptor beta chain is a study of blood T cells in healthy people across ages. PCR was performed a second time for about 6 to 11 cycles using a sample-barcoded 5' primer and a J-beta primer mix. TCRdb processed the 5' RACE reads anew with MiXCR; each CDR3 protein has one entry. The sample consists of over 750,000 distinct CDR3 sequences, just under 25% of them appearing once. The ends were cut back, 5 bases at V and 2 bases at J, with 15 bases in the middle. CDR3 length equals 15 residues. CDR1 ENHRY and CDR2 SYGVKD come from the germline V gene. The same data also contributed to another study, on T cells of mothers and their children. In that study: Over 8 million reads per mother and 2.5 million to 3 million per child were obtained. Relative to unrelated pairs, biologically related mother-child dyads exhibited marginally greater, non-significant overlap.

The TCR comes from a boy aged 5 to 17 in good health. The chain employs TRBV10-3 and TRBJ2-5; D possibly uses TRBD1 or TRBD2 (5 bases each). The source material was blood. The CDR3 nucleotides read TGTGCCATCAGTCCCCGGGACGGAGCTCAAGAGACCCAGTACTTC. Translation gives CAISPRDGAQETQYF.